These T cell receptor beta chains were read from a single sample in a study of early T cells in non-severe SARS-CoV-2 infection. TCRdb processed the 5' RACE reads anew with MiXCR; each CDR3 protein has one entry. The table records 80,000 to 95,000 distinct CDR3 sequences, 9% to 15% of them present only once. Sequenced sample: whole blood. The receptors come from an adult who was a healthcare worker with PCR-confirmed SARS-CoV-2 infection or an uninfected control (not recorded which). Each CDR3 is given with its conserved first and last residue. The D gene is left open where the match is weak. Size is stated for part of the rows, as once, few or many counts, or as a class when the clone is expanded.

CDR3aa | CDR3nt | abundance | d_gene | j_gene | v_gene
CASSPNVGAVGEKLFF | TGTGCCAGCAGCCCCAATGTAGGGGCTGTAGGTGAAAAACTGTTTTTT | many | . | TRBJ1-4 | TRBV5-6
CASSPKGGGNREQYF | TGCGCCAGCAGCCCAAAGGGCGGGGGCAACCGGGAGCAGTACTTC | . | . | TRBJ2-7 | TRBV5-1
CASSFGQYGYTF | TGTGCCAGCAGCTTCGGACAGTATGGCTACACCTTC | . | . | TRBJ1-2 | TRBV11-2
CSARDRRSEDQPQHF | TGCAGTGCTAGAGATCGAAGGTCGGAGGATCAGCCCCAGCATTTT | many | . | TRBJ1-5 | TRBV20-1
CASSYVETQYF | TGTGCCAGCAGTTACGTTGAGACCCAGTACTTC | many | . | TRBJ2-5 | TRBV6-2/TRBV6-3
CASSQRAEVFGEASTDTQYF | TGCGCCAGCAGCCAAAGGGCGGAGGTGTTTGGAGAGGCTAGCACAGATACGCAGTATTTT | few | . | TRBJ2-3 | TRBV4-3
CASSQDWSTQYF | TGTGCCAGCAGCCAAGATTGGTCGACGCAGTATTTT | many | . | TRBJ2-3 | TRBV3-1
CASSYRTGSTDTQYF | TGTGCCAGCAGTTACAGGACAGGGAGCACAGATACGCAGTATTTT | many | TRBD1 | TRBJ2-3 | TRBV12-3/TRBV12-4
CASGLPLAVNEQFF | TGTGCCAGCGGCCTCCCGCTAGCGGTCAATGAGCAGTTCTTC | many | TRBD2 | TRBJ2-1 | TRBV27
CASSLDTNTEAFF | TGCGCCAGCAGCTTGGATACGAACACTGAAGCTTTCTTT | few | . | TRBJ1-1 | TRBV5-1
CSARRAVSSYNEQFF | TGCAGTGCTAGGCGAGCGGTTAGCTCCTACAATGAGCAGTTCTTC | . | . | TRBJ2-1 | TRBV20-1
CASSLEAAVSTDTQYF | TGCGCCAGCAGCTTGGAAGCTGCCGTCAGCACAGATACGCAGTATTTT | many | . | TRBJ2-3 | TRBV5-1
CASRVRDQPQHF | TGTGCCAGCAGAGTCAGGGATCAGCCCCAGCATTTT | . | . | TRBJ1-5 | TRBV28
CASSRTGAEAFF | TGTGCCAGCAGTCGAACAGGGGCTGAAGCTTTCTTT | . | TRBD1 | TRBJ1-1 | TRBV6-2/TRBV6-3
CSVEVGGGNQPQHF | TGCAGCGTGGAAGTAGGGGGCGGCAATCAGCCCCAGCATTTT | many | TRBD1 | TRBJ1-5 | TRBV29-1
CASSRGGGRQETQYF | TGTGCCAGCAGCCGGGGGGGAGGCCGACAAGAGACCCAGTACTTC | . | TRBD2 | TRBJ2-5 | TRBV7-2
CASSDRVTGELFF | TGTGCCAGCAGTGACAGGGTGACCGGGGAGCTGTTTTTT | few | . | TRBJ2-2 | TRBV6-4
CASSQDESGQSLINYEQYF | TGTGCCAGCAGCCAAGATGAGTCGGGACAGAGCCTCATAAACTACGAGCAGTACTTC | many | TRBD1 | TRBJ2-7 | TRBV3-1
CAITLGLAGYNEQFF | TGTGCCATCACCCTCGGACTAGCGGGATACAATGAGCAGTTCTTC | few | TRBD2 | TRBJ2-1 | TRBV10-3
CATGGLANTGELFF | TGTGCCACCGGGGGACTAGCTAACACCGGGGAGCTGTTTTTT | many | TRBD2 | TRBJ2-2 | TRBV24-1
CASSAHGSGDNEQFF | TGTGCCAGCAGCGCCCATGGTAGCGGCGACAATGAGCAGTTCTTC | . | . | TRBJ2-1 | TRBV7-9
CAWSVGRMKTEAFF | TGTGCCTGGAGTGTTGGCAGAATGAAGACTGAAGCTTTCTTT | . | . | TRBJ1-1 | TRBV30
CASQVSGSYTYEQYF | TGTGCCAGCCAAGTCAGCGGGAGCTATACCTACGAGCAGTACTTC | . | TRBD2 | TRBJ2-7 | TRBV25-1
CASSFEGTVGYTF | TGTGCCAGCAGTTTCGAGGGGACGGTTGGCTACACCTTC | many | . | TRBJ1-2 | TRBV12-3/TRBV12-4
CASSYTTGSSPLHF | TGTGCCAGCAGTTACACCACAGGGAGTTCACCCCTCCACTTT | many | . | TRBJ1-6 | TRBV12-3/TRBV12-4
CSVMWGEAFF | TGCAGCGTAATGTGGGGTGAAGCTTTCTTT | few | . | TRBJ1-1 | TRBV29-1
CASSRPRTGQETQYF | TGTGCCAGCAGCCGACCCCGGACAGGCCAAGAGACCCAGTACTTC | many | TRBD1 | TRBJ2-5 | TRBV3-1
CASQAGFPYEQYF | TGTGCCAGTCAGGCGGGGTTCCCCTACGAGCAGTACTTC | . | . | TRBJ2-7 | TRBV9
CASSSGQIGTDTQYF | TGTGCCAGCAGCTCGGGACAGATCGGCACAGATACGCAGTATTTT | few | TRBD1 | TRBJ2-3 | TRBV5-4
CASSITDWAEAFF | TGTGCCAGTAGTATAACGGATTGGGCAGAAGCTTTCTTT | . | . | TRBJ1-1 | TRBV19
CASSSSGRADTGELFF | TGTGCCAGCAGCTCTAGCGGGAGGGCCGACACCGGGGAGCTGTTTTTT | once | TRBD2 | TRBJ2-2 | TRBV7-2
CASSPTSTSTGELFF | TGTGCCAGCAGCCCCACTAGCACCTCCACCGGGGAGCTGTTTTTT | few | . | TRBJ2-2 | TRBV9
CAISEPDGRMGEQYF | TGTGCCATCAGTGAGCCCGACGGGAGGATGGGTGAGCAGTACTTC | . | TRBD2 | TRBJ2-7 | TRBV10-3
CASRRGLAGAYNEQFF | TGTGCCAGCAGGCGGGGACTAGCGGGTGCCTACAATGAGCAGTTCTTC | . | TRBD2 | TRBJ2-1 | TRBV7-2
CASSLGQGDNEQFF | TGTGCCAGCAGCCTGGGACAGGGGGATAATGAGCAGTTCTTC | few | TRBD1 | TRBJ2-1 | TRBV7-9
CASRSQGTITYEQYF | TGTGCCAGCAGGAGTCAGGGAACGATAACCTACGAGCAGTACTTC | few | . | TRBJ2-7 | TRBV6-2/TRBV6-3
CASSPPGQNSPLHF | TGTGCCAGCTCACCACCGGGACAGAATTCACCCCTCCACTTT | many | TRBD1 | TRBJ1-6 | TRBV18
CASSLRGGDEQFF | TGTGCCAGCAGCTTACGGGGCGGGGATGAGCAGTTCTTC | . | . | TRBJ2-1 | TRBV7-2
CSAREGGSGGYGFTF | TGCAGTGCTAGAGAAGGAGGCAGTGGAGGCTATGGCTTCACCTTC | . | . | TRBJ1-2 | TRBV20-1
CASSLLSGTEQYF | TGTGCCAGCAGCCTGCTCTCAGGGACCGAGCAGTACTTC | . | . | TRBJ2-7 | TRBV3-1
CASSLGGNLNF | TGTGCCAGCAGCTTAGGAGGCAACTTAAACTTC | few | . | TRBJ2-5 | TRBV7-2
CSVGQGGGYTF | TGCAGCGTCGGACAGGGTGGTGGCTACACCTTC | few | TRBD1 | TRBJ1-2 | TRBV29-1
CASSVDAAWGYTF | TGTGCCAGCAGCGTAGATGCTGCTTGGGGCTACACCTTC | few | . | TRBJ1-2 | TRBV9
CASSKDRDTEAFF | TGTGCCAGCAGTAAGGACAGGGACACTGAAGCTTTCTTT | many | TRBD1 | TRBJ1-1 | TRBV5-5
CAWSVWVTDSPLHF | TGTGCCTGGAGTGTATGGGTTACGGATTCACCCCTCCACTTT | . | . | TRBJ1-6 | TRBV30
CASSLTSGTPGANVLTF | TGTGCCAGCAGCCTGACTAGCGGGACACCTGGGGCCAACGTCCTGACTTTC | few | TRBD2 | TRBJ2-6 | TRBV7-3
CSAGQAQSTEAFF | TGCAGCGCCGGACAGGCCCAGTCCACTGAAGCTTTCTTT | few | TRBD1 | TRBJ1-1 | TRBV29-1